This is a list of T cell receptor beta chains from one sample in a study of PD-1 blockade in classical Hodgkin lymphoma. Profiled with immunoSEQ multiplex PCR; TCRdb holds only in-frame clones, not every one. The sample holds roughly 30,000 clones; less than 85% are singletons and the top ten take roughly 0.52%. Sequenced here: CD4+ T cells from blood, sampled before the fourth cycle of nivolumab. The receptors were sampled from a human donor with classical Hodgkin lymphoma. Each CDR3 is given with its conserved first and last residue. D genes are given only for firm matches. Rows may omit the clone size; those that give it use once, few, many or a size class.

abundance	j_gene	d_gene	v_gene	len	CDR3nt	CDR3aa
once	TRBJ2-1	TRBD2	TRBV4-3	14	TGCGCCAGCAGCCGGATAGCGGGAGCCTATGAGCAGTTCTTC	CASSRIAGAYEQFF
few	TRBJ1-2	TRBD1	TRBV2	14	TGTGCCAGCACCGGGGACAGGGAGGCCTATGGCTACACCTTC	CASTGDREAYGYTF
.	TRBJ2-6	.	TRBV6-4	15	TGTGCCAGCAGACAGGGAAGCTCTGGGGCCAACGTCCTGACTTTC	CASRQGSSGANVLTF
.	TRBJ1-1	.	TRBV6-5	12	TGTGCCAGCAGTTTTGGGGGCACTGAAGCTTTCTTT	CASSFGGTEAFF
.	TRBJ1-2	.	TRBV7-9	16	TGTGCCAGCAGCGAACCGGGATTTTCCGATAACTATGGCTACACCTTC	CASSEPGFSDNYGYTF
.	TRBJ2-3	TRBD1	TRBV29-1	14	TGCAGCGTTCGACAGGGAGCTTACACAGATACGCAGTATTTT	CSVRQGAYTDTQYF
.	TRBJ2-1	TRBD2	TRBV5-4	18	TGTGCCAGCAGCGGGACTAGCGGGGGGGGGAGCTCCTACAATGAGCAGTTCTTC	CASSGTSGGGSSYNEQFF
.	TRBJ2-5	TRBD1	TRBV19	16	TGTGCCAGTAGTCCATCCAGGGGACAGGGGTGGGAGACCCAGTACTTC	CASSPSRGQGWETQYF
.	TRBJ1-6	.	TRBV5-6	14	TGTGCCAGCACAGGGAGCTCCTATAATTCACCCCTCCACTTT	CASTGSSYNSPLHF
.	TRBJ1-4	.	TRBV4-1	17	TGCGCCAGCAGCCAAGAAGGAACTCCCGGGGGTAATGAAAAACTGTTTTTT	CASSQEGTPGGNEKLFF
.	TRBJ2-7	TRBD1	TRBV9	14	TGTGCCAGCAGCAAGACCGGACAGGCCTACGAGCAGTACTTC	CASSKTGQAYEQYF
once	TRBJ2-3	TRBD2	TRBV7-3	17	TGTGCCAGCAGCTTAACCCCGACTAGCGGGTTTACAGATACGCAGTATTTT	CASSLTPTSGFTDTQYF
.	TRBJ1-5	.	TRBV6-5	13	TGTGCCAGCAGTAGGGGGAGCAATCAGCCCCAGCATTTT	CASSRGSNQPQHF
.	TRBJ2-5	.	TRBV18	13	TGTGCCAGCTCTGGGGGCATGGATGAGACCCAGTACTTC	CASSGGMDETQYF
.	TRBJ2-1	.	TRBV7-2	16	TGTGCCAGCAGCACTCCTACGCAGGGCTCCTACAATGAGCAGTTCTTC	CASSTPTQGSYNEQFF